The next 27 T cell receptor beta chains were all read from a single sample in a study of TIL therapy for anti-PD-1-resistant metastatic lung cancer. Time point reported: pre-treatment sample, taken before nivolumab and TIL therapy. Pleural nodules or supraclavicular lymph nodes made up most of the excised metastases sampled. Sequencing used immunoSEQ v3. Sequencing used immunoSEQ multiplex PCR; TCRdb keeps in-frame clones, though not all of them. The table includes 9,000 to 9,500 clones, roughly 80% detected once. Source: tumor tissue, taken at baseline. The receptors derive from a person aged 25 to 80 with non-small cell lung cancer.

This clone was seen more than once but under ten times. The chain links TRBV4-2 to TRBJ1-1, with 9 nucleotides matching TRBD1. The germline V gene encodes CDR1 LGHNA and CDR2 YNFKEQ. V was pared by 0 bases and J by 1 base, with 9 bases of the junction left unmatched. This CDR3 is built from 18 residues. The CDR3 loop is CASSQDRVVGQGNTEAFF. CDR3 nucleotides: TGTGCCAGCAGCCAAGATAGAGTCGTGGGACAGGGGAACACTGAAGCTTTCTTT.

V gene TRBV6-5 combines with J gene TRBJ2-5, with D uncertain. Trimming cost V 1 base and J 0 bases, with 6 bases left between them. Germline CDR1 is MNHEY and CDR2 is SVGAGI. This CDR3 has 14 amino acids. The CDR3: CASSYFSNQETQYF. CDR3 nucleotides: TGTGCCAGCAGTTACTTTTCCAACCAAGAGACCCAGTACTTC.

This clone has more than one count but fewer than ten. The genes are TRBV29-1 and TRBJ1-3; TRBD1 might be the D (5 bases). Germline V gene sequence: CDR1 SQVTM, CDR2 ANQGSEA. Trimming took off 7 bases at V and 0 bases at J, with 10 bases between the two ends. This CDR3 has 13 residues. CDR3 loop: CSARDRSGNTIYF. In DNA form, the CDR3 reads TGCAGCGCTCGGGACCGCTCTGGAAACACCATATATTTT.

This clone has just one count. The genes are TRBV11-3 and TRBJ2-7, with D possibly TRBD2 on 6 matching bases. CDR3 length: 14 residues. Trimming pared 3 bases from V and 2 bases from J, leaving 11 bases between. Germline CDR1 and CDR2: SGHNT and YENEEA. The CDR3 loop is CASSLRDVTYEQYF. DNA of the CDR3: TGTGCCAGCAGCTTGCGGGACGTCACCTACGAGCAGTACTTC.

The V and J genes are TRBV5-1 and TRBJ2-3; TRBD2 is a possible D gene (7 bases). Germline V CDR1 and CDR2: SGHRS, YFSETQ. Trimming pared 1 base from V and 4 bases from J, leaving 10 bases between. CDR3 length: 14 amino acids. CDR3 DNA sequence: TGCGCCAGCAGCTTGACAGGGAGGGCAGATACGCAGTATTTT. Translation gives CASSLTGRADTQYF.

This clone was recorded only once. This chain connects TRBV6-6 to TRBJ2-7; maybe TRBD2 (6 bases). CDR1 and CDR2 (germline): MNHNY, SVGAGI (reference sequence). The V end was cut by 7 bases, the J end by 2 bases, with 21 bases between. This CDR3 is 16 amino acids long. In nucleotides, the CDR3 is TGTGCCAGCACCATTACGGCGGGATACAGCCCCTACGAGCAGTACTTC. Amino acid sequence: CASTITAGYSPYEQYF.

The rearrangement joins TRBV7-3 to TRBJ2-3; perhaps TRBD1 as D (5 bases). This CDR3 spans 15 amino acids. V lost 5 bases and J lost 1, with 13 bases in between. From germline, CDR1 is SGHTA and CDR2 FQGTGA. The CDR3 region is CASSTLGHRTDTQYF. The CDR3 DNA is TGTGCCAGCAGCACATTGGGGCACCGCACAGATACGCAGTATTTT.

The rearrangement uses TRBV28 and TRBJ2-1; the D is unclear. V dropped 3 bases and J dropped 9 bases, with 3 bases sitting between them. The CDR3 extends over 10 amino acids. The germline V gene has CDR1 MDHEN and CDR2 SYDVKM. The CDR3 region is CASSFPEQFF. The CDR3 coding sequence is TGTGCCAGCAGTTTCCCTGAGCAGTTCTTC.

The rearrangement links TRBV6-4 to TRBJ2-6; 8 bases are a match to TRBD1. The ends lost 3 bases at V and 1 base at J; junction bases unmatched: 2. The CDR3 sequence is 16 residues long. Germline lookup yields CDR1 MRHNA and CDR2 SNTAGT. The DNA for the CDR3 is TGTGCCAGCAGTGAGAGGACAGGGTCTGGGGCCAACGTCCTGACTTTC. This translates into CASSERTGSGANVLTF.

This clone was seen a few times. The CDR3 loop is CASSSTGPRVGYTF. CDR3 DNA: TGTGCCAGCAGTTCAACGGGCCCGAGGGTTGGCTACACCTTC. This chain uses TRBV6-5 with TRBJ1-2; D not certain. The CDR3 has 14 amino acids. The V gene's germline CDR1 is MNHEY and CDR2 SVGAGI. V was clipped by 4 bases and J by 7 bases, with 16 bases between them.

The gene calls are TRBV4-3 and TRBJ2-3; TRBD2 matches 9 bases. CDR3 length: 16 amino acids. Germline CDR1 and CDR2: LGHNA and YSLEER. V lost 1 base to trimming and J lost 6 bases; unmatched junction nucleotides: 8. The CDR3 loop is CASSQGSGTSMDTQYF. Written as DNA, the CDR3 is TGCGCCAGCAGCCAAGGATCAGGGACTAGCATGGATACGCAGTATTTT.

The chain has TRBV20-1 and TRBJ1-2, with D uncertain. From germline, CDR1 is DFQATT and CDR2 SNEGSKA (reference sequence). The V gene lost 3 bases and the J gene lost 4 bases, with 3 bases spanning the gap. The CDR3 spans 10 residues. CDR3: CSASPYGYTF. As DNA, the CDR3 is TGCAGTGCTAGTCCCTATGGCTACACCTTC.

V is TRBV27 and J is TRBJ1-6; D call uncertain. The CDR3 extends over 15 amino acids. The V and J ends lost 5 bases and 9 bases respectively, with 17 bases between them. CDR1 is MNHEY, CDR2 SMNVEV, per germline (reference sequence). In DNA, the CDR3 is TGTGCCAGCAGTACCCTATCCCACGGAGGTTCACCCCTCCACTTT. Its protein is CASSTLSHGGSPLHF.

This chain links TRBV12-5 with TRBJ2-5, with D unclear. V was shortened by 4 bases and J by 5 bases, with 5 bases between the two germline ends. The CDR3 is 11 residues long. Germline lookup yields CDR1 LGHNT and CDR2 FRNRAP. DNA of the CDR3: TGTGCTAGTGGTTCTGACGAGACCCAGTACTTC. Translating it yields CASGSDETQYF.

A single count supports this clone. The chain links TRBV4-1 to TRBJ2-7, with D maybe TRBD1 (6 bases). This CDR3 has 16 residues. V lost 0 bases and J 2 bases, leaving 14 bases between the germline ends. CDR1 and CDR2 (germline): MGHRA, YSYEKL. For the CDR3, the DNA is TGCGCCAGCAGCCAAGATAAATCTAGGGGGACCTACGAGCAGTACTTC. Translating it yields CASSQDKSRGTYEQYF.

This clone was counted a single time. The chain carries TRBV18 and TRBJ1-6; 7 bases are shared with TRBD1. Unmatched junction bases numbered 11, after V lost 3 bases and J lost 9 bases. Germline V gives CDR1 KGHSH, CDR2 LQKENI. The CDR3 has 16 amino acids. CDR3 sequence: CASSPTATGEFSPLHF. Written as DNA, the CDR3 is TGTGCCAGCTCACCGACGGCCACAGGGGAGTTTTCACCCCTCCACTTT.

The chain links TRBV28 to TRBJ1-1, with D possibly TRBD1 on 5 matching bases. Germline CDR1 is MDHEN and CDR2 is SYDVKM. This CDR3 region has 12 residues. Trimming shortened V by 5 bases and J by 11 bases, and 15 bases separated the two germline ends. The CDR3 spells CASSRRGAKAFF. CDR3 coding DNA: TGTGCCAGCAGTAGGAGGGGAGCGAAGGCTTTCTTT.

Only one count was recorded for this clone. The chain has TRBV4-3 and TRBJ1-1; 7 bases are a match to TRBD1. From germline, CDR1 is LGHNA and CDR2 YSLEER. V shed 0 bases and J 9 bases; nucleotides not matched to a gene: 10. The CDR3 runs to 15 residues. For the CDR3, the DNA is TGCGCCAGCAGCCAAGACTCTCAGGGGGGCAGCCAAGCTTTCTTT. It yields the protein CASSQDSQGGSQAFF.

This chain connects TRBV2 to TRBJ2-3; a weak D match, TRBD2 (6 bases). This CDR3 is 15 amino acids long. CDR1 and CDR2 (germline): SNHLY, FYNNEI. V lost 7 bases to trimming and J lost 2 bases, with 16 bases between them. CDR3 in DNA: TGTGCCAGCATCCTGGGGAGGAAATACACAGATACGCAGTATTTT. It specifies CASILGRKYTDTQYF.

The CDR3 protein is CASSIPWTGGEEKLFF. CDR3 nucleotides: TGTGCCAGTAGTATCCCCTGGACAGGGGGCGAGGAAAAACTGTTTTTT. J is TRBJ1-4 and V is TRBV19, with 11 bases that match TRBD1. The CDR3 runs to 16 residues. Per germline, CDR1 LNHDA and CDR2 SQIVND (reference sequence). V lost 3 bases, J lost 8 bases, and 8 bases stayed unmatched.

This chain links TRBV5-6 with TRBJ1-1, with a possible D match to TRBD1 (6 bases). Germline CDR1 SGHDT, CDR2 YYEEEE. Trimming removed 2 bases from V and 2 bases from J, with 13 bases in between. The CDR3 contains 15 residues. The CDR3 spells CASSFQSQGNTEAFF. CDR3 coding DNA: TGTGCCAGCAGCTTTCAATCACAGGGTAACACTGAAGCTTTCTTT.

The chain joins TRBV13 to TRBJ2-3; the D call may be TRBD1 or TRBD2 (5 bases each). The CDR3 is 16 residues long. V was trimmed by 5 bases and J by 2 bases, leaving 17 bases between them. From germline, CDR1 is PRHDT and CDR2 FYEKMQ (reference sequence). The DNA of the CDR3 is TGTGCCAGCAGCGCGGACGTTGGGGGATACACAGATACGCAGTATTTT. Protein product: CASSADVGGYTDTQYF.

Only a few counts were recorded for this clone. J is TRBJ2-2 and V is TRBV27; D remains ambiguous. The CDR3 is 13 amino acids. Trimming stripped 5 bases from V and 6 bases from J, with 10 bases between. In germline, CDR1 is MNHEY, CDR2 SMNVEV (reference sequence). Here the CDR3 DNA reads TGTGCCAGCAGTATACATCGCGCCGGGGAGCTGTTTTTT. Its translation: CASSIHRAGELFF.

The CDR3 loop is CASRSGVSTDTQYF. The CDR3 DNA is TGTGCCAGCAGGTCAGGGGTTAGCACAGATACGCAGTATTTT. The genes are TRBV27 and TRBJ2-3, with D tentatively TRBD1 (6 bases). This CDR3 has 14 amino acids. Trimming pared 6 bases from V and 0 bases from J, leaving 10 bases between. The germline V gene has CDR1 MNHEY and CDR2 SMNVEV (reference sequence).

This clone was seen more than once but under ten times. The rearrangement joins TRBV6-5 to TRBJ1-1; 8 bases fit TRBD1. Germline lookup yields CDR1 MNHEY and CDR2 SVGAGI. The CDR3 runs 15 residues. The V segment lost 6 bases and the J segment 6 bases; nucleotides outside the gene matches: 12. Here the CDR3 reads CASRYTTGEDSEAFF. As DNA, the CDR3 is TGTGCCAGCAGATATACGACAGGGGAGGATTCTGAAGCTTTCTTT.

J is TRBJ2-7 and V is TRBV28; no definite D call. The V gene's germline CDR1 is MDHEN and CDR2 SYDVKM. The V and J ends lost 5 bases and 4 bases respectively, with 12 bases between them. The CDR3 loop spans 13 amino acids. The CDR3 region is CASSPTTFYEQYF. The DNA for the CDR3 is TGTGCCAGCAGTCCCACCACATTTTACGAGCAGTACTTC.

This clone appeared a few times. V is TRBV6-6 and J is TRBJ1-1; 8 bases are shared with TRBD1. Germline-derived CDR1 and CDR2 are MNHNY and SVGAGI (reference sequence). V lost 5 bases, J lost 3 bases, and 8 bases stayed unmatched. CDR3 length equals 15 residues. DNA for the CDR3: TGTGCCAGCAGTCAAGGACAGGGCGGCGACACTGAAGCTTTCTTT. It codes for CASSQGQGGDTEAFF.